This T cell receptor (beta chain) was observed in a study of blood T cell repertoires in COVID-19. Overall study: Researchers got acute and convalescent COVID-19 samples from the United States, Italy and Spain. Sources were T cells, B-cell-depleted T cells, or PBMCs; the material itself was cDNA or gDNA.

CDR1 is SGHTA and CDR2 is FQGNSA in the germline V gene. The CDR3 loop spans 19 amino acids. V gave up 1 base and J gave up 6 bases; unmatched junction bases: 16. Authors' methods: For nucleated cells, counts were estimated from reference gene primer amplification. Only in-frame clones appear in the TCRdb table, and some are missing; sequencing was by immunoSEQ multiplex PCR. D and trimming come from the DNA, and the V and J calls and clone size come from that table. The sample lists about 74,000 clones, about four fifths seen once, with 8.5% to 10% in the top ten. The sequence came from a man between 45 and 60 years old with active COVID-19. Input material: peripheral blood. V and J are TRBV7-2 and TRBJ2-3; 10 nucleotides line up with TRBD2. In nucleotides, the CDR3 is TGTGCCAGCAGCTTAGTCCCAGAAGCGGGGGGGCCGCCTGCGGATACGCAGTATTTT. Amino acids: CASSLVPEAGGPPADTQYF.